The present T cell receptor (beta chain) was sequenced within a study of graft-versus-host responses after intestinal transplantation. There are 15 residues in the CDR3. J lost 2 bases, V lost 1 base, and 5 bases had no gene match. Germline assignment: CDR1 MGHRA and CDR2 YSYEKL. Overall study results and limits: Early post-transplant falls in HvG clones accompanied the peak levels of circulating GvH clones. Marrow from the recipient contained GvH clones, some of which had appeared first in ileum or blood.

Some clones are missing from TCRdb's copy, which holds only in-frame ones; the method was immunoSEQ multiplex PCR. The sample records tens of thousands of clones, 90% to 95% being singletons. As to this clone: Its cognate antigen is unknown.

The genes are TRBV4-1 and TRBJ2-7, with 7 bases lining up with TRBD2. The sample in question was unstimulated CD8+ T cells sorted from spleen or lymph node cells, obtained before intestinal transplant. The clonotype comes from a human donor who received an intestinal transplant. In DNA, the CDR3 is TGCGCCAGCAGCCAAGTCGCGGGAGTGCCCTACGAGCAGTACTTC. Protein: CASSQVAGVPYEQYF.